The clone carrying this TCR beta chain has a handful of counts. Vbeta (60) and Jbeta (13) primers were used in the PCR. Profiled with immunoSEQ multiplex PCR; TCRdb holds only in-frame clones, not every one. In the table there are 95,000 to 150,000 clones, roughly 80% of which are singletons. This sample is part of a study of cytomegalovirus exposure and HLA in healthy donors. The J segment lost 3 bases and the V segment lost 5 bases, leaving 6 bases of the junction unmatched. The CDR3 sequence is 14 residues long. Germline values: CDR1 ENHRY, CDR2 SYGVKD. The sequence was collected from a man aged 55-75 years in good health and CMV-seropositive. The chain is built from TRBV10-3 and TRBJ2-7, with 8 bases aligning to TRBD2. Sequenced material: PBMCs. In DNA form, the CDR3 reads TGTGCCATCAGTTCCGGGACTAGGGACTACGAGCAGTACTTC. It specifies CAISSGTRDYEQYF.